These 6 T cell receptor beta chains were all obtained from the same sample, sequenced in a study of beta chain features in type 1 diabetes. As every portion of the isolated RNA was reverse transcribed, the sequencing read expressed TCRB transcripts. Clones were sequenced by immunoSEQ multiplex PCR, and TCRdb holds only the in-frame ones, with some missing. The table includes roughly 180,000 clones, 13% detected once. Sample: central memory CD4+ T cells from blood. The receptors derive from a woman under 30 in good health.

The chain couples TRBV4-3 to TRBJ1-1; D is unclear. Trimming cost V 4 bases and J 5 bases, with 14 bases left between them. The V gene's germline CDR1 is LGHNA and CDR2 YSLEER. The CDR3 spans 14 residues. The DNA for the CDR3 is TGCGCCAGCAGCCTGACGGACTCGGGGACTGAAGCTTTCTTT. Residues: CASSLTDSGTEAFF.

This clone was observed a handful of times. The chain links TRBV27 to TRBJ1-5; D possibly corresponds to TRBD1 (5 bases). Trimming left V 4 bases short and J 6 bases short, with 13 bases between. Germline-derived CDR1 and CDR2 are MNHEY and SMNVEV (reference sequence). The CDR3 runs 14 residues. CDR3 amino acids: CASSSQGGGQPQHF. CDR3 DNA sequence: TGTGCCAGCAGTTCCCAGGGCGGGGGTCAGCCCCAGCATTTT.

This clone showed up just a few times. The chain joins TRBV7-3 to TRBJ2-3; 9 nucleotides agree with TRBD1. V lost 2 bases, J lost 0 bases, and 12 bases stayed unmatched. The CDR3 is made up of 19 amino acids. Germline V lookup: CDR1 SGHTA, CDR2 FQGTGA. The DNA for the CDR3 is TGTGCCAGCAGCTTACGAATGATGGGGACAGGGACCAGCACAGATACGCAGTATTTT. Its translation is CASSLRMMGTGTSTDTQYF.

The chain combines TRBV11-2 with TRBJ2-3, with a possible D match to TRBD2 (6 bases). Germline V gene sequence: CDR1 SGHAT, CDR2 FQNNGV. Trimming removed 5 bases at V and 1 base at J, with 13 bases between. The CDR3 length is 15 residues. As DNA, the CDR3 is TGTGCCAGCAGCCAGCGGGCTAGCGGCACAGATACGCAGTATTTT. It translates to CASSQRASGTDTQYF.

This clone was observed a few times. The V and J genes are TRBV18 and TRBJ2-5; tentative D call: TRBD1 (6 bases). Trimming cost V 1 base and J 5 bases, with 11 bases left between them. The CDR3 spans 14 residues. The V gene's germline CDR1 is KGHSH and CDR2 LQKENI. Here the CDR3 reads CASSPRRTDETQYF. CDR3 nucleotide sequence: TGTGCCAGCTCACCACGTCGGACAGACGAGACCCAGTACTTC.

V and J are TRBV15 and TRBJ1-4, with no clear D. Germline V lookup: CDR1 LNHNV, CDR2 YYDKDF (reference sequence). Trimming removed 1 base at V and 6 bases at J, with 9 bases between. The CDR3 contains 14 residues. The CDR3 region has the DNA TGTGCCACCAGCAGAGTGTCCGGTGATGAAAAACTGTTTTTT. Amino acid sequence: CATSRVSGDEKLFF.